A single sample is the source of the 2 T cell receptor beta chains below, sequenced in a study of brain T cells in children with intractable seizures. Described time point: blood from clinic visit 5 months post-surgery; TSC patient then seizure free. Data came from immunoSEQ multiplex PCR; TCRdb stores just in-frame clones and leaves some out. The sample has 340,000 or so clones; 93% are singletons. The specimen comprised peripheral blood, sampled about 5 months after surgery. The receptors were sampled from a boy in the first two years of life with tuberous sclerosis and intractable seizures.

CDR3 DNA sequence: TGTGCCAGCAGCTTATGGGGACAGGGGGAATCGGGCACTGAAGCTTTCTTT. Its translation: CASSLWGQGESGTEAFF. The chain carries TRBV7-2 and TRBJ1-1; TRBD1 matches at 11 bases. The CDR3 covers 17 residues. Germline CDR1 SGHTA, CDR2 FQGNSA. The trim removed 2 bases at V and 4 bases at J, leaving 9 bases unmatched.

V and J are TRBV30 and TRBJ1-5; a possible D gene is TRBD1 (5 bases). This CDR3 has 14 residues. CDR1 and CDR2 from the germline V gene are GTSNPN and SVGIG (reference sequence). V lost 0 bases and J 9 bases, leaving 15 bases between the germline ends. CDR3 sequence reads: CAWSVSGGVMPQHF. The CDR3 DNA follows: TGTGCCTGGAGTGTTAGCGGGGGGGTTATGCCCCAGCATTTT.